The rows below give T cell receptor beta chains drawn from one sample of a study of control samples from healthy donors and cancer patients. Clones were read by immunoSEQ multiplex PCR, and TCRdb kept only the in-frame ones, dropping some. The sample shows 90,000 to 100,000 clones, 90% of them seen only once. Specimen: blood. Receptors originate from a woman aged 18-35 years in good health. Both conserved end residues are part of each CDR3. A D gene is named only where the DNA matches it firmly. The size of a clone is reported for some rows only, either as once, few or many, or as a class for expanded clones.

j_call | d_call | v_call | clone_size | cdr3_nt | cdr3_aa
TRBJ2-3 | TRBD2 | TRBV5-1 | - | TGCGCCAGCAGCTTGGAGGCGGGGGGGCCTAACACAGATACGCAGTATTTT | CASSLEAGGPNTDTQYF
TRBJ2-3 | TRBD2 | TRBV5-1 | - | TGCGCCAGCAGCCCCGGGGGGGGGTTCACAGATACGCAGTATTTT | CASSPGGGFTDTQYF
TRBJ2-5 | - | TRBV6-1 | once | TGTGCCAGCAGTGAACAGTCTGGTGGAGAGACCCAGTACTTC | CASSEQSGGETQYF
TRBJ2-1 | TRBD2 | TRBV6-6 | medium-sized | TGTGCCAGCATAGAATTTAGCGGGGGGGCTTACAATGAGCAGTTCTTC | CASIEFSGGAYNEQFF
TRBJ1-1 | - | TRBV6-5 | - | TGTGCCAGCACCAGATCGGGGCGGGGTAGCGCTGAAGCTTTCTTT | CASTRSGRGSAEAFF
TRBJ1-6 | - | TRBV5-4 | - | TGTGCCAGCAGCTTGGGGGCAGGGCCCGGTTCACCCCTCCACTTT | CASSLGAGPGSPLHF
TRBJ2-2 | - | TRBV11-2 | - | TGTGCCAGCAGCTTCTCGGGACACCTCAACACCGGGGAGCTGTTTTTT | CASSFSGHLNTGELFF
TRBJ1-1 | TRBD1 | TRBV12-5 | - | TGTGCTAGTGGACGCGGGACAGGCGAGGCTGAAGCTTTCTTT | CASGRGTGEAEAFF
TRBJ2-2 | - | TRBV19 | - | TGTGCCAGTAAACTCATGTTTTCGGGTCTCCGGAACACCGGGGAGCTGTTTTTT | CASKLMFSGLRNTGELFF
TRBJ1-1 | - | TRBV7-9 | - | TGTGCCAGCGAAGACGTGGCGGACACTGAAGCTTTCTTT | CASEDVADTEAFF
TRBJ2-7 | - | TRBV13 | - | TGTGCCAGCAGCTTAACGCGGCTTAGCTCCTACGAGCAGTACTTC | CASSLTRLSSYEQYF
TRBJ1-2 | - | TRBV27 | - | TGTGCCAGCAGTGTGGGGGCAGGTGTAAACGCTAACTATGGCTACACCTTC | CASSVGAGVNANYGYTF
TRBJ1-6 | - | TRBV6-2/TRBV6-3 | - | TGTGCCAGCAGTACTAGGTCCTATAATTCACCCCTCCACTTT | CASSTRSYNSPLHF
TRBJ1-4 | - | TRBV4-2 | - | TGTGCCAGCAGCCAAGAACCCTCTAGCTTGGGTAATGAAAAACTGTTTTTT | CASSQEPSSLGNEKLFF
TRBJ2-7 | TRBD1 | TRBV5-1 | - | TGCGCCAGCGGACAGGGGACTTTAACCTACGAGCAGTACTTC | CASGQGTLTYEQYF
TRBJ1-1 | TRBD1 | TRBV2 | - | TGTGCCAGCAGGCGGGACAGGGAGGACACTGAAGCTTTCTTT | CASRRDREDTEAFF
TRBJ1-1 | TRBD1 | TRBV27 | - | TGTGCCAGCAGCCACGTCGGGGCAGGGGGCTGGTTGAACACTGAAGCTTTCTTT | CASSHVGAGGWLNTEAFF
TRBJ1-5 | - | TRBV19 | - | TGTGCCAGTAGTGGTAACTTCATCGGGAATCAGCCCCAGCATTTT | CASSGNFIGNQPQHF
TRBJ2-7 | TRBD1 | TRBV5-4 | - | TGTGCCAGCAGCTTGGGGGGACAGTTATCCTACGAGCAGTACTTC | CASSLGGQLSYEQYF
TRBJ1-1 | - | TRBV24-1 | once | TGTGCCACCAGTGATTCCGGGAGGGCTGAAGCTTTCTTT | CATSDSGRAEAFF
TRBJ2-3 | TRBD2 | TRBV6-1 | - | TGTGCCAGCAGTGAATCCGGGGGGGGGACAGATACGCAGTATTTT | CASSESGGGTDTQYF
TRBJ2-3 | TRBD1 | TRBV4-1 | - | TGCGCCAGCAGCCAGGGGGGACAGGGCTATCCTGCAGATACGCAGTATTTT | CASSQGGQGYPADTQYF
TRBJ1-6 | - | TRBV3-1/TRBV3-2 | - | TGTGCCAGCAGCCATCGATACGGCCCTGGGAGCTCCTATAATTCACCCCTCCACTTT | CASSHRYGPGSSYNSPLHF
TRBJ1-3 | - | TRBV13 | - | TGTGCCAGCAGCCCGGGGTACTCTGGAAACACCATATATTTT | CASSPGYSGNTIYF
TRBJ1-1 | TRBD1 | TRBV19 | - | TGTGCCAGTAGTTTGGGGACAGCTGAAGCTTTCTTT | CASSLGTAEAFF
TRBJ2-7 | TRBD1 | TRBV19 | - | TGTGCCAGTAGTATGGAGGGACAGGATTTTTACGAGCAGTACTTC | CASSMEGQDFYEQYF
TRBJ1-1 | - | TRBV9 | - | TGTGCCAGCAGCGTATCAATTCCTGAAGCTTTCTTT | CASSVSIPEAFF
TRBJ1-2 | - | TRBV5-1 | - | TGCGCCAGCAGCTTCACAGGGCAGGACTATGGCTACACCTTC | CASSFTGQDYGYTF